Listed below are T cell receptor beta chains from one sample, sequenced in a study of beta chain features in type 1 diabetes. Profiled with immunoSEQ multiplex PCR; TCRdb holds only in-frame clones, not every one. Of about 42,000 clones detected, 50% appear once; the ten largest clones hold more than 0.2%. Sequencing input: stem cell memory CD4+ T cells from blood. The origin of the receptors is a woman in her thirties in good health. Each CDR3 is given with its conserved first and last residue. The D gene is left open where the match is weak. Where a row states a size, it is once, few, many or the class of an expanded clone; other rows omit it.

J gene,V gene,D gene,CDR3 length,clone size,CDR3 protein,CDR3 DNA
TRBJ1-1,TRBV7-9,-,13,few,CASSLGGTTEAFF,TGTGCCAGCAGCTTGGGGGGAACCACTGAAGCTTTCTTT
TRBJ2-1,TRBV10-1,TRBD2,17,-,CASSDPSGMSSYNEQFF,TGCGCCAGCAGTGACCCTAGCGGGATGAGCTCCTACAATGAGCAGTTCTTC
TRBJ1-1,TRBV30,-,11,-,CAWSVSRLAFF,TGTGCCTGGAGTGTATCCAGATTGGCTTTCTTT
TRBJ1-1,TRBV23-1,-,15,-,CASRLGSKLNTEAFF,TGCGCCAGCAGGCTAGGCTCAAAATTGAACACTGAAGCTTTCTTT
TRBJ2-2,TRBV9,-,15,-,CASSVDTYNTGELFF,TGTGCCAGCAGCGTAGATACCTACAACACCGGGGAGCTGTTTTTT
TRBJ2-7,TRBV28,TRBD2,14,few,CASGTSGASYEQYF,TGTGCCAGCGGGACTAGCGGGGCCTCCTACGAGCAGTACTTC
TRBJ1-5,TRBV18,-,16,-,CASSPGGAGSNQPQHF,TGTGCCAGCTCACCCGGCGGGGCGGGAAGCAATCAGCCCCAGCATTTT
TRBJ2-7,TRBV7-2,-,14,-,CASSLSGASWEQYF,TGTGCCAGCAGCCTTAGCGGTGCTTCTTGGGAGCAGTACTTC
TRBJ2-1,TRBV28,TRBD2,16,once,CASSSSGTSGYNEQFF,TGTGCCAGCAGTTCGTCCGGGACTAGCGGCTACAATGAGCAGTTCTTC
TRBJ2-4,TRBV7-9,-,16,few,CASSFSYDLAKNIQYF,TGTGCCAGCAGCTTTTCATACGACTTAGCCAAAAACATTCAGTACTTC
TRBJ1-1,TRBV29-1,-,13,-,CSVRGGGGTEAFF,TGCAGCGTCAGGGGTGGGGGCGGCACTGAAGCTTTCTTT
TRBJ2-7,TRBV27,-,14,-,CASSSPGLGYEQYF,TGTGCCAGCAGCTCTCCAGGGTTGGGCTACGAGCAGTACTTC
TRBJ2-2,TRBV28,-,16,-,CASSLPRGFVTGELFF,TGTGCCAGCAGTTTACCCAGGGGCTTTGTCACCGGGGAGCTGTTTTTT
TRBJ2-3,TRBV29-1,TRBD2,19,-,CSVVWARGLAAVKTDTQYF,TGCAGCGTCGTGTGGGCGCGGGGACTAGCGGCGGTTAAAACAGATACGCAGTATTTT
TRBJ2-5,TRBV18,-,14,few,CASSPPSIQETQYF,TGTGCCAGCTCACCACCGTCTATTCAAGAGACCCAGTACTTC
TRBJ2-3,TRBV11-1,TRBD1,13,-,CASSPDRDGTQYF,TGTGCCAGCAGCCCCGACAGGGACGGTACGCAGTATTTT
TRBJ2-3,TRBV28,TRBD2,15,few,CASISGAEGTDTQYF,TGTGCCAGCATCAGCGGGGCGGAGGGCACAGATACGCAGTATTTT
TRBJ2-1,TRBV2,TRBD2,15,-,CASNPGLAGSHEQFF,TGTGCCAGCAACCCCGGACTAGCGGGATCTCATGAGCAGTTCTTC
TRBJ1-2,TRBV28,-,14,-,CASRQGTTNYGYTF,TGTGCCAGCAGACAGGGAACAACTAACTATGGCTACACCTTC
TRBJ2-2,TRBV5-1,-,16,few,CASSPNPEVGTGELFF,TGCGCCAGCAGCCCCAACCCAGAGGTGGGCACCGGGGAGCTGTTTTTT
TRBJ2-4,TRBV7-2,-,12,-,CASSLGAGPQYF,TGTGCCAGCAGCTTAGGGGCAGGCCCCCAGTACTTC
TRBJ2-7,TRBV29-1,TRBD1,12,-,CSVGTGLYEQYF,TGCAGCGTTGGGACAGGGCTCTACGAGCAGTACTTC
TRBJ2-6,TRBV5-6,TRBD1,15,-,CASSLQGAGANVLTF,TGTGCCAGCAGCTTACAGGGGGCAGGGGCCAACGTCCTGACTTTC
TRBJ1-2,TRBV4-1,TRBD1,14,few,CASSLTGQVDGYTF,TGCGCCAGCAGCCTAACGGGACAGGTGGATGGCTACACCTTC
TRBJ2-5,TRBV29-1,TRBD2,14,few,CSVTSGRAGETQYF,TGCAGCGTCACTAGCGGGAGGGCCGGGGAGACCCAGTACTTC
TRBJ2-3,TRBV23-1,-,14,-,CASSLSVHTDTQYF,TGCGCCAGCAGTCTGAGTGTGCACACAGATACGCAGTATTTT
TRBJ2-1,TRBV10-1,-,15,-,CASSGLTGHNNEQFF,TGCGCCAGCAGTGGCCTGACGGGACACAACAATGAGCAGTTCTTC
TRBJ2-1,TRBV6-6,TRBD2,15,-,CASSQGLAGLNEQFF,TGTGCCAGCAGCCAGGGACTAGCGGGATTAAATGAGCAGTTCTTC
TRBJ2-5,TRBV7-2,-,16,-,CASSLAARGNQETQYF,TGTGCCAGCAGCTTAGCTGCGCGGGGCAACCAAGAGACCCAGTACTTC
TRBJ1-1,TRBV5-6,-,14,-,CASSFGTRHTEAFF,TGTGCCAGCAGCTTTGGGACACGCCACACTGAAGCTTTCTTT
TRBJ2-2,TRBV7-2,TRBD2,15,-,CASSLVPGGTGELFF,TGTGCCAGCAGCTTAGTCCCGGGAGGGACCGGGGAGCTGTTTTTT
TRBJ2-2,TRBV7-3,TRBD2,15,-,CASSPRTSGAGELFF,TGTGCCAGCAGTCCCCGGACTAGCGGCGCCGGGGAGCTGTTTTTT
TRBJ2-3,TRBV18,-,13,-,CASSPRITDTQYF,TGTGCCAGCTCACCTCGTATCACAGATACGCAGTATTTT
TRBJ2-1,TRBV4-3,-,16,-,CASSQVASGLWNEQFF,TGCGCCAGCAGCCAAGTGGCGAGCGGTTTATGGAATGAGCAGTTCTTC
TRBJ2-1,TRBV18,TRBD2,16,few,CASSPSGTRSYNEQFF,TGTGCCAGCTCACCATCTGGGACTAGATCCTACAATGAGCAGTTCTTC
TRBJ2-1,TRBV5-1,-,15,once,CASSLELASYNEQFF,TGCGCCAGCAGCTTGGAACTAGCCTCCTACAATGAGCAGTTCTTC
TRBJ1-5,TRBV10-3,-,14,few,CAISPTEGDQPQHF,TGTGCCATCAGCCCGACAGAAGGGGATCAGCCCCAGCATTTT
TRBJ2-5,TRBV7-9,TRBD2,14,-,CASRQLALQETQYF,TGTGCCAGCAGACAACTAGCGTTACAAGAGACCCAGTACTTC
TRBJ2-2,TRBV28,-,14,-,CASRQYRAAGELFF,TGTGCCAGCAGACAATACAGGGCTGCCGGGGAGCTGTTTTTT
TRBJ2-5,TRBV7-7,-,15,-,CASSLARGLEETQYF,TGTGCTAGCAGCTTAGCGCGGGGGCTCGAAGAGACCCAGTACTTC
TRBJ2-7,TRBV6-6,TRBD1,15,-,CASRDTGVISYEQYF,TGTGCCAGCAGAGATACAGGGGTTATCTCCTACGAGCAGTACTTC
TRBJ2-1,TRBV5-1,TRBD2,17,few,CASSLRTSRSSYNEQFF,TGCGCCAGCAGCTTACGGACTAGCCGGAGCTCCTACAATGAGCAGTTCTTC
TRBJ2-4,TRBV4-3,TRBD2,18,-,CASSQTQLAGGTKNIQYF,TGCGCCAGCAGCCAAACACAACTAGCGGGAGGGACCAAAAACATTCAGTACTTC
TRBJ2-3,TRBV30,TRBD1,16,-,CAWSVGQGGATDTQYF,TGTGCCTGGAGTGTGGGACAGGGGGGAGCAACAGATACGCAGTATTTT
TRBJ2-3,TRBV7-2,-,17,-,CASSLAGLAARTDTQYF,TGTGCCAGCAGCTTAGCGGGGTTAGCGGCCCGCACAGATACGCAGTATTTT
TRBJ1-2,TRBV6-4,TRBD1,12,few,CASSGDSYGYTF,TGTGCCAGCAGTGGGGACAGCTATGGCTACACCTTC
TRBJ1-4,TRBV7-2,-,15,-,CASSFRDPRGGKLFF,TGTGCCAGCAGCTTCAGGGACCCCCGGGGAGGAAAACTGTTTTTT
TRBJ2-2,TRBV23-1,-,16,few,CASSQVRQCQSGELFF,TGCGCCAGCTCACAGGTTAGACAGTGTCAGTCCGGGGAGCTGTTTTTT
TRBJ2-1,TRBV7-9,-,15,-,CASSLVGGSYNEQFF,TGTGCCAGCAGCTTAGTGGGGGGCTCCTACAATGAGCAGTTCTTC
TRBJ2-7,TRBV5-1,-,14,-,CASSLRDSAYEQYF,TGCGCCAGCAGCCTCCGGGACTCAGCCTACGAGCAGTACTTC
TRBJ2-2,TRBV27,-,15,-,CASSRGNANTGELFF,TGTGCCAGCTCGCGGGGTAACGCGAACACCGGGGAGCTGTTTTTT
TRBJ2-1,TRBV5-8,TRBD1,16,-,CASSSGTGGRYNEQFF,TGTGCCAGCAGCTCGGGAACAGGGGGCCGCTACAATGAGCAGTTCTTC